This entry lists 11 T cell receptor beta chains sequenced from one sample in a study of T cell responses to AZD1222 COVID-19 vaccine. Clones were read by immunoSEQ multiplex PCR, and TCRdb kept only the in-frame ones, dropping some. The sample includes some 53,000 clones, approximately 90% seen only once; the top ten take less than 3%. This specimen consisted of peripheral blood, obtained 28 days after the second AZD1222 dose. The source is an adult who received the AZD1222 COVID-19 vaccine.

V is TRBV19 and J is TRBJ1-1, with D tentatively TRBD1 (5 bases). This CDR3 contains 15 residues. V dropped 7 bases and J dropped 4 bases, with 19 bases sitting between them. Germline V lookup: CDR1 LNHDA, CDR2 SQIVND (reference sequence). CDR3 residues: CASMASSGGTTEAFF. The CDR3, as DNA: TGTGCCAGTATGGCCTCCAGCGGGGGGACCACTGAAGCTTTCTTT.

This clone came up once. The genes are TRBV7-3 and TRBJ2-1, with no clear D. Looked up from germline, CDR1 is SGHTA and CDR2 is FQGTGA. Between the trimmed V and J ends, which lost 3 bases and 4 bases, there was a span of 7 bases. This CDR3 spans 13 amino acids. CDR3 in amino acids: CASSFYPYNEQFF. Here the CDR3 DNA reads TGTGCCAGCAGCTTTTATCCGTACAATGAGCAGTTCTTC.

This rearrangement joins TRBV5-3 to TRBJ1-4, with D possibly being TRBD1 (5 bases). TRBV5-3 is an open reading frame, and its role is uncertain. V lost 4 bases to trimming and J lost 0 bases, with 16 bases between them. The CDR3 runs 17 residues. CDR3 sequence: CARSLGPFAPTNEKLFF. The DNA of the CDR3 is TGTGCCAGAAGCCTGGGGCCTTTCGCGCCAACTAATGAAAAACTGTTTTTT.

This clone has only one observation. This chain links TRBV27 with TRBJ1-1; D ambiguous. Trimming took 1 base from V and 2 from J, leaving 11 bases between them. The CDR3 has 15 residues. Germline V gene sequence: CDR1 MNHEY, CDR2 SMNVEV (reference sequence). The CDR3 coding sequence is TGTGCCAGCAGTTTATTGCCCAAAGCTAACACTGAAGCTTTCTTT. Residues: CASSLLPKANTEAFF.

The chain carries TRBV10-2 and TRBJ2-3; 10 bases align to TRBD1. This CDR3 contains 14 residues. CDR1 is WSHSY, CDR2 SAAADI, per germline. The V gene end was trimmed by 8 bases and the J gene end by 3 bases; junction bases not matched to a gene: 5. The CDR3 reads CASGKDRGTDTQYF. In DNA form, the CDR3 reads TGCGCCAGCGGAAAGGACAGGGGGACAGATACGCAGTATTTT.

The V and J genes are TRBV2 and TRBJ2-5; 8 bases map to TRBD2. The CDR3 has 14 amino acids. Germline V gene lookup returns CDR1 SNHLY and CDR2 FYNNEI. J lost 7 bases, V lost 0 bases, and 4 bases had no gene match. Here the CDR3 reads CASSEALRGGTQYF. The DNA for the CDR3 is TGTGCCAGCAGTGAAGCGCTTCGGGGGGGGACCCAGTACTTC.

The rearrangement joins TRBV5-1 to TRBJ2-7; TRBD1 matches at 7 bases. Germline V gene sequence: CDR1 SGHRS, CDR2 YFSETQ. Trimming at V came to 0 bases and at J to 3 bases, leaving 3 bases not matched to a gene. This CDR3 comprises 14 residues. CDR3: CASSLDRGVYEQYF. CDR3 bases: TGCGCCAGCAGCTTGGACAGGGGAGTCTACGAGCAGTACTTC.

This clone was observed a single time. This rearrangement joins TRBV6-4 to TRBJ2-3; D may match TRBD1 or TRBD2 (7 bases each). Germline-derived CDR1 and CDR2 are MRHNA and SNTAGT. The CDR3 totals 15 residues. V lost 6 bases and J lost 5, with 18 bases in between. The CDR3 region is CASSPVAGGEDTQYF. DNA for the CDR3: TGTGCCAGCAGCCCCGTGGCAGGGGGGGAAGATACGCAGTATTTT.

CDR3 DNA: TGTGCCAGCAGCCCATACGGGAGGACCTCTAGCACAGATACGCAGTATTTT. Protein: CASSPYGRTSSTDTQYF. The gene calls are TRBV14 and TRBJ2-3; 7 bases map to TRBD2. Per germline, CDR1 SGHDN and CDR2 FVKESK. This CDR3 has 17 residues. Trimming removed 4 bases from V and 0 bases from J; junction bases left unmatched: 10.

The rearrangement joins TRBV15 to TRBJ1-1; 7 positions match TRBD1. The V segment lost 5 bases and the J segment 0 bases; nucleotides outside the gene matches: 9. Germline V gene lookup returns CDR1 LNHNV and CDR2 YYDKDF (reference sequence). CDR3 length: 16 amino acids. In nucleotides, the CDR3 is TGTGCCACCAGCCCGGGACAGTATACCCTGAACACTGAAGCTTTCTTT. The encoded protein is CATSPGQYTLNTEAFF.

About this clone: The sample carries other DNA sequences with the same CDR3. This rearrangement joins TRBV9 to TRBJ1-1; D ambiguous. The V gene lost 7 bases and the J gene lost 0 bases, with 16 bases spanning the gap. In germline, CDR1 is SGDLS, CDR2 YYNGEE. This CDR3 spans 15 amino acids. The DNA for the CDR3 is TGTGCCAGCTCACCCCTGACGGGAATGAACACTGAAGCTTTCTTT. This sequence encodes CASSPLTGMNTEAFF.